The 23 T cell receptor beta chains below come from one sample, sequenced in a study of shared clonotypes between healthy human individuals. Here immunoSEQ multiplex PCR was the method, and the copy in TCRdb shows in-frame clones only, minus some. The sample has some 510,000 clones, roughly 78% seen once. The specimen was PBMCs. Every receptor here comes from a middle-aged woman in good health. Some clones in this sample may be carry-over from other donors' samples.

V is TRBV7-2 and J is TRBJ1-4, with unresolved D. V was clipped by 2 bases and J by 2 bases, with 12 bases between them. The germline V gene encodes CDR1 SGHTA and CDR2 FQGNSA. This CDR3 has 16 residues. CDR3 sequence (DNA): TGTGCCAGCAGCTTAAAGTTTGGAGATACTAATGAAAAACTGTTTTTT. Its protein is CASSLKFGDTNEKLFF.

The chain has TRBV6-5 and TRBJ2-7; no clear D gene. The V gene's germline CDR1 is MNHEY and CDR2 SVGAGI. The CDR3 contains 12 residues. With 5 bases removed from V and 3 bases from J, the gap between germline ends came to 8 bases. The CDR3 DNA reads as TGTGCCAGCAGTGTACGCGGCTACGAGCAGTACTTC. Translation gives CASSVRGYEQYF.

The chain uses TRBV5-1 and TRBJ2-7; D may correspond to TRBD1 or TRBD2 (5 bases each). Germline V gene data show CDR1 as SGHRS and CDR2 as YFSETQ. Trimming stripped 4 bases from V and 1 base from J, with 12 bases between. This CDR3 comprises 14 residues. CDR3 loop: CASSKGTDSYEQYF. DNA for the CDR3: TGCGCCAGCAGCAAGGGGACGGATTCCTACGAGCAGTACTTC.

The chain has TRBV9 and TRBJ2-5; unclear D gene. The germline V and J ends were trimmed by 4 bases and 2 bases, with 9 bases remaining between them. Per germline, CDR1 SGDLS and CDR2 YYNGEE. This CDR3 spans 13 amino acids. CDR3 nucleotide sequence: TGTGCCAGCAGCTCCGCATCGCAAGAGACCCAGTACTTC. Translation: CASSSASQETQYF.

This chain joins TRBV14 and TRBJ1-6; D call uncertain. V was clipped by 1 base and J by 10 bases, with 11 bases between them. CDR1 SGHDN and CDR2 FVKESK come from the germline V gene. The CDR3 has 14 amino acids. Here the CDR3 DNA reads TGTGCCAGCAGCCAAGGGGGATACGGCTCACCCCTCCACTTT. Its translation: CASSQGGYGSPLHF.

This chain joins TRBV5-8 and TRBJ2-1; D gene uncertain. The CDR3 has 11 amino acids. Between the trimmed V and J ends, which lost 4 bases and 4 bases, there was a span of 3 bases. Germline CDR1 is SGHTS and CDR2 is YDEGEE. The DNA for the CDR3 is TGTGCCAGCAGCCCTTACAATGAGCAGTTCTTC. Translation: CASSPYNEQFF.

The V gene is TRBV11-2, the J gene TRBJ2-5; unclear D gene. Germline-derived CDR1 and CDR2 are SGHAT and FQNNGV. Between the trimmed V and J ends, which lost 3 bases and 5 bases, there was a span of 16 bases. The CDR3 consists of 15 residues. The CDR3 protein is CASSFGDPYGETQYF. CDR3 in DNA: TGTGCCAGCAGCTTCGGAGACCCCTATGGGGAGACCCAGTACTTC.

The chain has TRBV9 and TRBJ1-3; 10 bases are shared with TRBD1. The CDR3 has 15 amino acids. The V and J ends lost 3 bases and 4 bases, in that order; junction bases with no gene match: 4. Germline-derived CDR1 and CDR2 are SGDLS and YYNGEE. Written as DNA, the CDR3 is TGTGCCAGCAGCGGGACAGGGGGGTCGGGAAACACCATATATTTT. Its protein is CASSGTGGSGNTIYF.

CDR3 sequence: CASSQDRGSGGYTF. The CDR3, as DNA: TGTGCCAGCAGTCAGGACAGGGGGAGTGGTGGCTACACCTTC. This chain links TRBV6-5 with TRBJ1-2; 10 bases map to TRBD1. Germline V gives CDR1 MNHEY, CDR2 SVGAGI. With V trimmed by 5 bases and J by 7 bases, 7 bases remained unmatched. There are 14 residues in the CDR3.

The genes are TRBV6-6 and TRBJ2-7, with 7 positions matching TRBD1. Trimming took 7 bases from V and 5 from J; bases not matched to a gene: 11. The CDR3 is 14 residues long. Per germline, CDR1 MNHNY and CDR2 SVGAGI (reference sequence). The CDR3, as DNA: TGTGCCAGCATTCCGGACAGGAGTCGGGACGAGCAGTACTTC. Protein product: CASIPDRSRDEQYF.

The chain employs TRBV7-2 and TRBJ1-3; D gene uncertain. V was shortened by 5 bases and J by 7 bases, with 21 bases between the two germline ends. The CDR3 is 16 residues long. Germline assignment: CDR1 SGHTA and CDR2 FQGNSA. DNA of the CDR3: TGTGCCAGCAGCCCCGCCAGCCGGGAGCCGTGGAACACCATATATTTT. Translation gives CASSPASREPWNTIYF.

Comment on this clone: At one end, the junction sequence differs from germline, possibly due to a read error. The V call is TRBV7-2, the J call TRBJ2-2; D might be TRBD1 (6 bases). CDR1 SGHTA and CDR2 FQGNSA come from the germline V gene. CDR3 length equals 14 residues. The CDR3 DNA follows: TGTGCCAGCAGCCCAGGGGCGAAAACCGGGGAGCTGTTTTTT. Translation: CASSPGAKTGELFF.

Here the CDR3 reads CASRAGNNEQFF. CDR3 DNA sequence: TGTGCCAGCCGCGCAGGCAACAATGAGCAGTTCTTC. The V gene is TRBV14, the J gene TRBJ2-1; D is uncertain. The germline CDR1 and CDR2 sequences are SGHDN and FVKESK. Trimming shortened V by 8 bases and J by 5 bases, and 10 bases separated the two germline ends. The CDR3 consists of 12 residues.

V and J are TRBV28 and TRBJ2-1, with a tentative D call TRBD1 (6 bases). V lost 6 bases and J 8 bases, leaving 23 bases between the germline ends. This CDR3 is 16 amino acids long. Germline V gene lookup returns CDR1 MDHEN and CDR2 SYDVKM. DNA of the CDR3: TGTGCCAGCAGCCGAAGTACAATACAATACAGGGATGAGCAGTTCTTC. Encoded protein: CASSRSTIQYRDEQFF.

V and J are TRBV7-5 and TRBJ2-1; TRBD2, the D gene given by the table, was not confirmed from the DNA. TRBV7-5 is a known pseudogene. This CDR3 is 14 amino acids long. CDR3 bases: TGTGTCAGAAGTGGACTAGCGGGACGCAATGAGCAGTTCTTC. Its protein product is CVRSGLAGRNEQFF.

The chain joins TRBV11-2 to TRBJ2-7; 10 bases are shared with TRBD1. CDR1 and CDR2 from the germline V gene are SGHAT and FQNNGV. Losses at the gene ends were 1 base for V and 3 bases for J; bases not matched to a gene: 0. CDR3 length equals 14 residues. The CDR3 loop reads CASSLGDRGYEQYF. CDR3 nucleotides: TGTGCCAGCAGCTTAGGGGACAGGGGCTACGAGCAGTACTTC.

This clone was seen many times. In DNA form, the CDR3 reads TGTGCCAGCGGACCCTGGACGACGTATCACACCGGGGAGCTGTTTTTT. Its translation is CASGPWTTYHTGELFF. This sequence joins TRBV27 and TRBJ2-2, with D uncertain. CDR1 and CDR2 from the germline V gene are MNHEY and SMNVEV (reference sequence). The CDR3 runs 16 residues. V was trimmed by 8 bases and J by 3 bases, leaving 19 bases between them.

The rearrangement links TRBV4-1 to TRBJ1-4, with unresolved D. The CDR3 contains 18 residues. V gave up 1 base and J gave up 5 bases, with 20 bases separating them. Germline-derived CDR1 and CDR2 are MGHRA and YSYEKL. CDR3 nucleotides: TGCGCCAGCAGCCAAGGCTTTTCCCACACAGCTAAAAATGAAAAACTGTTTTTT. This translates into CASSQGFSHTAKNEKLFF.

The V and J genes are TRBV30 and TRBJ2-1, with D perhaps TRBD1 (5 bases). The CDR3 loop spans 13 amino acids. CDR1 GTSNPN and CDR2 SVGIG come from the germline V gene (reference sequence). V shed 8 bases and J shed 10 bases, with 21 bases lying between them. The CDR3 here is CARGVASQGEQFF. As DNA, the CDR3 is TGTGCCCGAGGAGTAGCTTCGCAGGGCGAGCAGTTCTTC.

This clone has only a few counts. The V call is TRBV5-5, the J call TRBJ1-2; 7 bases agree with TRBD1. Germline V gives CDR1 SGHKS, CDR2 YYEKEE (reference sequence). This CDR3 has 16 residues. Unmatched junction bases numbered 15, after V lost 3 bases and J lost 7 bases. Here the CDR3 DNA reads TGTGCCAGCAGCTCTCGATCCGGACAGGACGCATTTGGCTACACCTTC. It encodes CASSSRSGQDAFGYTF.

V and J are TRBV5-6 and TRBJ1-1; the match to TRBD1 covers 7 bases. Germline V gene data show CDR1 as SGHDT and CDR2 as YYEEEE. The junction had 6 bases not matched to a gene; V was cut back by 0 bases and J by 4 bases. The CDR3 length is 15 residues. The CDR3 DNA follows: TGTGCCAGCAGCTTGGTTCAGGGGGTGAGCACTGAAGCTTTCTTT. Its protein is CASSLVQGVSTEAFF.

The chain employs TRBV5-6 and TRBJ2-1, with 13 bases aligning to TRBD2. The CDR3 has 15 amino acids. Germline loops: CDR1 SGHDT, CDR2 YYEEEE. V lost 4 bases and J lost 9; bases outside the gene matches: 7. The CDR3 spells CASSAAGLAGVEQFF. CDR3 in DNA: TGTGCCAGCAGCGCGGCTGGACTAGCGGGAGTTGAGCAGTTCTTC. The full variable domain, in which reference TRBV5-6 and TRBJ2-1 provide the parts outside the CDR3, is DAGVTQSPTHLIKTRGQQVTLRCSPKSGHDTVSWYQQALGQGPQFIFQYYEEEERQRGNFPDRFSGHQFPNYSSELNVNALLLGDSALYLCASSAAGLAGVEQFFGPGTRLTVL.

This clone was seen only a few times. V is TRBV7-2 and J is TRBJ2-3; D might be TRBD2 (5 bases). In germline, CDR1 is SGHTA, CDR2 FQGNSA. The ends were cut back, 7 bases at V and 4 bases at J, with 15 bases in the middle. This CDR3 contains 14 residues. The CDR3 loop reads CASTLGVGADTQYF. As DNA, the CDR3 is TGTGCCAGCACCTTGGGCGTGGGAGCAGATACGCAGTATTTT.